Shown below are 8 T cell receptor beta chains from a single sample sequenced in a study of regulatory T cells in long-lasting Graves disease. Libraries of TCR beta came from iRepertoire HTBI primers plus Arm-PCR of CDR3 regions. TCRdb called the multiplex PCR reads again in MiXCR, with one record for every CDR3 protein. The table has fewer than 650,000 distinct CDR3 sequences, about 16% seen once. The sample's time point: newly diagnosed GD, antithyroid drugs for less than 3 months. PBMCs were the source of the RNA used for TCR sequencing. This same sample was also part of a study on T cells in Graves' hyperthyroidism and ophthalmopathy.

The source material was peripheral blood mononuclear cells (PBMCs), sampled at new diagnosis, from a patient treated with antithyroid drugs. These receptors came from a man aged 18 to 29 with Graves disease.

In its sample, this clonotype was seen many times. V is TRBV10-2 and J is TRBJ2-3, with 10 nucleotides matching TRBD2. The CDR3 extends over 21 amino acids. Losses at the gene ends were 5 bases for V and 2 bases for J; bases not matched to a gene: 22. Per the germline V gene, CDR1 is WSHSY and CDR2 is SAAADI. CDR3 sequence reads: CASSSGLGTPSGSGNTDTQYF. CDR3 DNA sequence: TGCGCCAGCAGTTCCGGCCTCGGTACTCCTAGCGGGAGTGGTAACACAGATACGCAGTATTTT.

The chain couples TRBV5-4 to TRBJ2-7; 8 nucleotides agree with TRBD2. Germline trimming cut 4 bases from V and 7 bases from J; bases unmatched to any gene: 7. CDR1 is SGHNT, CDR2 YYREEE, per germline (reference sequence). The CDR3 has 13 amino acids. CDR3 in amino acids: CASSTGGRPEQYF. The DNA of the CDR3 is TGTGCCAGCAGCACGGGGGGGAGGCCGGAGCAGTACTTC.

Of note for this clonotype: One base away lies a much larger clone, so this may be a sequencing read error. The CDR3 spells CAWRWTGSTGTQYF. CDR3 coding DNA: TGTGCCTGGAGGTGGACAGGGAGCACAGGTACGCAGTATTTT. The chain uses TRBV30 and TRBJ2-3, with 8 bases matching TRBD1. Germline V gene lookup returns CDR1 GTSNPN and CDR2 SVGIG (reference sequence). This CDR3 is built from 14 residues.

This clonotype was counted at least ten times. The chain has TRBV12-3 or TRBV12-4 and TRBJ1-1; no definite D call. Deletions cut 3 bases from V and 1 base from J, with 9 bases between. This CDR3 region has 14 residues. CDR3 amino acids: CASSFTIGNTEAFF. CDR3 in DNA: TGTGCCAGCAGTTTTACCATAGGGAACACTGAAGCTTTCTTT.

This clonotype was seen at least ten times. The V gene is TRBV6-2 or TRBV6-3, the J gene TRBJ1-1; D uncertain. With 6 bases removed from V and 1 base from J, the gap between germline ends came to 9 bases. Germline CDR1 and CDR2: MNHEY and SVGEGT. The CDR3 length is 13 residues. CDR3 loop: CASSTTQNTEAFF. In DNA, the CDR3 is TGTGCCAGCAGCACGACACAGAACACTGAAGCTTTCTTT.

Many counts were recorded for this clonotype. V gene TRBV5-5 combines with J gene TRBJ2-7; D might be TRBD2 (6 bases). The CDR3 runs to 14 residues. Trimming cost V 5 bases and J 3 bases, with 15 bases left between them. From germline, CDR1 is SGHKS and CDR2 YYEKEE (reference sequence). The chain's CDR3 is CASSIGTAYYEQYF. The CDR3 nucleotides are TGTGCCAGCAGTATAGGGACTGCCTACTACGAGCAGTACTTC. The full variable domain, with the rest looked up from reference TRBV5-5 and TRBJ2-7, is DAGVTQSPTHLIKTRGQQVTLRCSPISGHKSVSWYQQVLGQGPQFIFQYYEKEERGRGNFPDRFSARQFPNYSSELNVNALLLGDSALYLCASSIGTAYYEQYFGPGTRLTVT.

This clonotype was observed many times. The V and J genes are TRBV27 and TRBJ2-5; 11 nucleotides match TRBD1. The V gene end was trimmed by 6 bases and the J gene end by 5 bases; junction bases not matched to a gene: 8. CDR3 length equals 15 residues. Germline V gene lookup returns CDR1 MNHEY and CDR2 SMNVEV (reference sequence). CDR3: CASRVDRGRSETQYF. The CDR3 DNA follows: TGTGCCAGCAGGGTGGACAGGGGGCGGTCGGAGACCCAGTACTTC.

At least ten counts were recorded for this clonotype. This chain links TRBV27 with TRBJ2-3; 10 bases align to TRBD2. Germline loops: CDR1 MNHEY, CDR2 SMNVEV (reference sequence). Trimming took 4 bases from V and 3 from J; bases not matched to a gene: 7. This CDR3 spans 16 amino acids. The CDR3 sequence is CASSSGAGGLTDTQYF. The CDR3 region has the DNA TGTGCCAGCAGTTCCGGAGCGGGAGGGTTGACAGATACGCAGTATTTT.